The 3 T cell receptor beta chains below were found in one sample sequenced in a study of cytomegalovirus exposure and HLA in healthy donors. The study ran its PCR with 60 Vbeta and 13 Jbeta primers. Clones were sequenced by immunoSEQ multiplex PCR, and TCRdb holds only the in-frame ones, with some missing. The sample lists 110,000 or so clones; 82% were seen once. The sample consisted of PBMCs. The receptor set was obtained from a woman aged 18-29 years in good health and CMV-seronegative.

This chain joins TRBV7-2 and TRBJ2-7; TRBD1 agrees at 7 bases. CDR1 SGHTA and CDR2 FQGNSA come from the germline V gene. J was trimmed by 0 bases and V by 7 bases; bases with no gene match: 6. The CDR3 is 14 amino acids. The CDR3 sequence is CASNTGTASYEQYF. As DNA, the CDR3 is TGTGCCAGCAACACCGGGACAGCCTCCTACGAGCAGTACTTC.

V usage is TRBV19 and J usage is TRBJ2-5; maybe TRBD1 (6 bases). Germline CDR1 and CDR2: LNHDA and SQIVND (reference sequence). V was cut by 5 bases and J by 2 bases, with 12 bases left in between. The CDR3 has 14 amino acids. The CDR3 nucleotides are TGTGCCAGTAGTCGTCGGACAGTACAAGAGACCCAGTACTTC. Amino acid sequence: CASSRRTVQETQYF.

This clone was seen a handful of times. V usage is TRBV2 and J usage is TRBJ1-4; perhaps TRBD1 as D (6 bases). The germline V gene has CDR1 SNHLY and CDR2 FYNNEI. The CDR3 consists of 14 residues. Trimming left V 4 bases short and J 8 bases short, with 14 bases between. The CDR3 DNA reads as TGTGCCAGCAGTGGAACCGAGGGGGAAGAAAAACTGTTTTTT. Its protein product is CASSGTEGEEKLFF.